The 25 T cell receptor beta chains presented below share a single source sample, sequenced in a study of blood T cell repertoires in COVID-19. Assay: immunoSEQ multiplex PCR; the TCRdb copy retains only in-frame clones and omits some. This repertoire shows some 38,000 clones, approximately 80% found once; its top ten account for about 9%. The source material was peripheral blood. These receptors were obtained from a man aged 55 to 70 in a cohort sampled during active COVID-19.

Only one count was recorded for this clone. This chain links TRBV28 with TRBJ2-3; D is perhaps TRBD2 (5 bases). The V gene lost 4 bases and the J gene lost 6 bases, with 11 bases spanning the gap. CDR3 size: 13 residues. The V gene's germline CDR1 is MDHEN and CDR2 SYDVKM. The CDR3 is CASSSLARDTQYF. The CDR3 region has the DNA TGTGCCAGCAGTTCGTTAGCGCGGGATACGCAGTATTTT.

The V gene is TRBV4-1, the J gene TRBJ1-5; TRBD1 might be the D (5 bases). Germline V lookup: CDR1 MGHRA, CDR2 YSYEKL. The CDR3 is made up of 18 amino acids. V lost 0 bases to trimming and J lost 6 bases, with 21 bases between them. In DNA, the CDR3 is TGCGCCAGCAGCCAAGATTTATTGGGAAGGGGCTTTGGTCAGCCCCAGCATTTT. It is translated as CASSQDLLGRGFGQPQHF.

The V call is TRBV11-2, the J call TRBJ1-6; D gene unclear. The CDR3 is 16 amino acids. Trimming pared 3 bases from V and 3 bases from J, leaving 12 bases between. Germline V gene data show CDR1 as SGHAT and CDR2 as FQNNGV. CDR3 sequence: CASSLAATLYNSPLHF. In DNA form, the CDR3 reads TGTGCCAGCAGCTTGGCGGCGACGCTCTATAATTCACCCCTCCACTTT.

This clone was seen a handful of times. The chain joins TRBV5-1 to TRBJ2-2, with D maybe TRBD2 (6 bases). V was pared by 0 bases and J by 4 bases, with 16 bases between. The germline gives CDR1 SGHRS, CDR2 YFSETQ. There are 17 residues in the CDR3. In DNA, the CDR3 is TGCGCCAGCAGCTTGGATGGGGGGTCGAGGGGCACCGGGGAGCTGTTTTTT. Translation: CASSLDGGSRGTGELFF. Based on the CDR3 plus reference TRBV5-1 and TRBJ2-2, the full variable domain is KAGVTQTPRYLIKTRGQQVTLSCSPISGHRSVSWYQQTPGQGLQFLFEYFSETQRNKGNFPGRFSGRQFSNSRSEMNVSTLELGDSALYLCASSLDGGSRGTGELFFGEGSRLTVL.

The chain links TRBV4-3 to TRBJ2-3; D perhaps matches TRBD1 (6 bases). Germline CDR1 LGHNA, CDR2 YSLEER. CDR3 size: 15 residues. V lost 4 bases, J lost 2 bases, and 13 bases lay in between. The CDR3 DNA is TGCGCCAGCAGCCCGGACAGCCTCTACACAGATACGCAGTATTTT. Protein sequence: CASSPDSLYTDTQYF.

The V and J genes are TRBV5-5 and TRBJ2-7, with D tentatively TRBD1 (5 bases). CDR1 and CDR2 (germline): SGHKS, YYEKEE (reference sequence). The CDR3 is 13 amino acids. V shed 5 bases and J shed 3 bases, with 12 bases lying between them. The DNA for the CDR3 is TGTGCCAGCAGTGATCAACAGGACTACGAGCAGTACTTC. This translates into CASSDQQDYEQYF.

The chain recombines TRBV4-2 with TRBJ1-3; D possibly corresponds to TRBD1 (5 bases). This CDR3 spans 16 amino acids. CDR1 is LGHNA and CDR2 is YNFKEQ in the germline V gene. Trimming left V 1 base short and J 3 bases short, with 13 bases between. CDR3 sequence (DNA): TGTGCCAGCAGCCAAGGGGGAACAGGCGATGGAAACACCATATATTTT. This sequence encodes CASSQGGTGDGNTIYF.

This chain connects TRBV5-1 to TRBJ1-1; weak D call: TRBD1 (5 bases). CDR3 size: 13 residues. Trimming removed 7 bases at V and 8 bases at J, with 18 bases between. The germline gives CDR1 SGHRS, CDR2 YFSETQ. For the CDR3, the DNA is TGCGCCAGCCGGATGGGGGGAACGGCGGAAGCTTTCTTT. This translates into CASRMGGTAEAFF.

The chain recombines TRBV27 with TRBJ2-6, with D unclear. There are 16 residues in the CDR3. From germline, CDR1 is MNHEY and CDR2 SMNVEV (reference sequence). Trimming left V 8 bases short and J 0 bases short, with 14 bases between. CDR3 nucleotides: TGTGCCAGCTCCTCCCTTACAGCCTCTGGGGCCAACGTCCTGACTTTC. Translation gives CASSSLTASGANVLTF.

The chain recombines TRBV24-1 with TRBJ2-1; D not certain. Deletions cut 5 bases from V and 9 bases from J, with 10 bases between. Germline V CDR1 and CDR2: KGHDR, SFDVKD. CDR3 length: 12 residues. The CDR3 protein is CATSGWHAEQFF. DNA for the CDR3: TGTGCCACCAGTGGCTGGCATGCTGAGCAGTTCTTC.

The genes are TRBV7-2 and TRBJ2-1; the D gene is possibly TRBD1 (5 bases). This CDR3 has 13 amino acids. V was shortened by 3 bases and J by 10 bases, with 13 bases between the two germline ends. Germline lookup yields CDR1 SGHTA and CDR2 FQGNSA. CDR3 in DNA: TGTGCCAGCAGCTTCCGGCAGGGCGGCGAGCAGTTCTTC. Translating gives CASSFRQGGEQFF.

The chain carries TRBV11-2 and TRBJ2-7, with 8 bases aligning to TRBD1. Per germline, CDR1 SGHAT and CDR2 FQNNGV. This CDR3 spans 14 amino acids. The junction had 3 bases not matched to a gene; V was cut back by 1 base and J by 4 bases. This chain's CDR3 is CASSLGTGLYEQYF. CDR3 nucleotides: TGTGCCAGCAGCTTAGGGACAGGGCTTTACGAGCAGTACTTC.

V and J are TRBV4-1 and TRBJ2-1, with 7 bases fitting TRBD2. CDR1 and CDR2 (germline): MGHRA, YSYEKL. The V and J ends lost 3 bases and 0 bases, in that order; junction bases with no gene match: 8. The CDR3 totals 17 residues. The CDR3 loop reads CASSHGDAGDSYNEQFF. CDR3 in DNA: TGCGCCAGCAGCCATGGCGATGCGGGGGACTCCTACAATGAGCAGTTCTTC.

In this sample, this clone turned up a few times. The genes are TRBV2 and TRBJ1-5; weak D call: TRBD1 (6 bases). CDR1 SNHLY and CDR2 FYNNEI come from the germline V gene. V lost 0 bases and J 5 bases, leaving 14 bases between the germline ends. The CDR3 is made up of 16 amino acids. The CDR3, as DNA: TGTGCCAGCAGTGAAGCGGGAGGGGGGGGGTATCAGCCCCAGCATTTT. Protein sequence: CASSEAGGGGYQPQHF.

The chain uses TRBV7-3 and TRBJ1-1; D unclear. The germline V gene encodes CDR1 SGHTA and CDR2 FQGTGA. V was pared by 5 bases and J by 1 base, with 8 bases between. The CDR3 has 13 residues. This chain's CDR3 is CASSREWNTEAFF. CDR3 nucleotide sequence: TGTGCCAGCAGCAGAGAGTGGAACACTGAAGCTTTCTTT. Drawing the rest from reference TRBV7-3 and TRBJ1-1, the complete variable domain is GAGVSQTPSNKVTEKGKYVELRCDPISGHTALYWYRQSLGQGPEFLIYFQGTGAADDSGLPNDRFFAVRPEGSVSTLKIQRTERGDSAVYLCASSREWNTEAFFGQGTRLTVV.

V and J are TRBV3-1 (or the pseudogene TRBV3-2) and TRBJ1-3; maybe TRBD1 (6 bases). The germline V gene has CDR1 LGHDT and CDR2 YNNKEL (reference sequence). This CDR3 has 15 amino acids. The V end lost 1 base, the J end lost 2 bases, and 9 bases lay between the germline ends. The CDR3 DNA sequence: TGTGCCAGCAGCCAAGGGCAGGGGACTGGAAACACCATATATTTT. Translating gives CASSQGQGTGNTIYF.

This clone has just a few counts. The chain is built from TRBV21-1 and TRBJ1-4; TRBD1, as called in the table, went unchecked against the DNA. TRBV21-1 is recorded as a pseudogene. The CDR3 covers 19 residues. The CDR3 spells CASSSQSRAMDSCYEKLFF. In nucleotides, the CDR3 is TGTGCCAGCAGCTCACAAAGTCGGGCTATGGACAGTTGCTATGAAAAACTGTTTTTT.

The rearrangement uses TRBV5-3 and TRBJ2-7, with D maybe TRBD2 (6 bases). TRBV5-3 is labeled an ORF, and its function is uncertain. Trimming left V 4 bases short and J 1 base short, with 15 bases between. CDR3 size: 15 residues. CDR3 DNA: TGTGCCAGAAGCGGACTTTATCGGGGGTCCTACGAGCAGTACTTC. Translating gives CARSGLYRGSYEQYF.

V is TRBV7-2 and J is TRBJ2-7, with TRBD1 identical over 7 bases. The CDR3 extends over 15 amino acids. V lost 4 bases, J lost 0 bases, and 6 bases stayed unmatched. CDR1 is SGHTA, CDR2 FQGNSA, per germline. CDR3 nucleotides: TGTGCCAGCAGCTATGCCGGGACAGTCTCCTACGAGCAGTACTTC. Translation: CASSYAGTVSYEQYF.

The chain couples TRBV6-2 or TRBV6-3 to TRBJ2-2; 9 nucleotides line up with TRBD2. The CDR3 spans 15 residues. The ends lost 4 bases at V and 4 bases at J; junction bases unmatched: 4. In germline, CDR1 is MNHEY, CDR2 SVGEGT. CDR3 in amino acids: CASSWAGGRTGELFF. The CDR3 DNA sequence: TGTGCCAGCAGTTGGGCGGGGGGGCGCACCGGGGAGCTGTTTTTT.

This chain joins TRBV7-6 and TRBJ1-1; D not resolved. The CDR3 runs 12 residues. The V end lost 5 bases, the J end lost 5 bases, and 9 bases lay between the germline ends. CDR1 and CDR2 from the germline V gene are SGHVS and FNYEAQ. The CDR3 here is CASSPLRTEAFF. The CDR3 DNA is TGTGCCAGCAGCCCCCTGAGGACTGAAGCTTTCTTT.

The genes are TRBV4-3 and TRBJ2-1, with D maybe TRBD2 (6 bases). Germline values: CDR1 LGHNA, CDR2 YSLEER. This CDR3 has 16 residues. Trimming removed 1 base at V and 9 bases at J, with 19 bases between. Here the CDR3 reads CASSQGGAPSRSEQFF. The CDR3 bases are TGCGCCAGCAGCCAAGGCGGGGCCCCCTCGAGGAGTGAGCAGTTCTTC.

The chain uses TRBV7-2 and TRBJ1-1, with 9 bases identical to TRBD1. Germline CDR1 reads SGHTA; CDR2 reads FQGNSA. The CDR3 is 15 amino acids. V lost 5 bases to trimming and J lost 3 bases; unmatched junction nucleotides: 7. Here the CDR3 DNA reads TGTGCCAGCAGCCCAGGACAGGGGTTTTACACTGAAGCTTTCTTT. It codes for CASSPGQGFYTEAFF.

This clone was found once. The chain carries TRBV19 and TRBJ1-2; 9 bases match TRBD1. This CDR3 comprises 14 residues. The V segment lost 5 bases and the J segment 7 bases; nucleotides outside the gene matches: 8. CDR1 and CDR2 from the germline V gene are LNHDA and SQIVND (reference sequence). Written as DNA, the CDR3 is TGTGCCAGTAGTGGACAGGGGTGGAAGAGTGGCTACACCTTC. This encodes CASSGQGWKSGYTF.

The chain joins TRBV3-1 (or the pseudogene TRBV3-2) to TRBJ2-1; TRBD1 agrees at 7 bases. Germline lookup yields CDR1 LGHDT and CDR2 YNNKEL (reference sequence). The CDR3 extends over 14 amino acids. Unmatched junction bases numbered 6, after V lost 0 bases and J lost 10 bases. In nucleotides, the CDR3 is TGTGCCAGCAGCCAAGAGACAGGGTTCGGCGAGCAGTTCTTC. Translating gives CASSQETGFGEQFF.